This section outlines one TCR beta chain sequence together with its context. Its antigen is unknown. CDR1 and CDR2 from the germline V gene are SNHLY and FYNNEI. Trimming pared 8 bases from V and 7 bases from J, leaving 12 bases between. CDR3 length: 12 residues. The primer mix had 60 Vbeta and 13 Jbeta primers. Libraries were prepared by immunoSEQ multiplex PCR; TCRdb keeps only in-frame clonotypes and omits some of them. Among roughly 45,000 clones, approximately 60% were seen once, and the ten largest hold roughly 9.4%. The data belong to a study of cytomegalovirus exposure and HLA in healthy donors. Study results and caveats: The listing of roughly 160 TCR beta chains classed them as cytomegalovirus-associated. For most subjects, TCR beta sequences were reported to predict HLA-A and HLA-B alleles with accuracy. A previous analysis found most TCR beta V segments productive roughly 87% or roughly 30% of the time.

Sequencing was done on a sample of PBMCs. The clonotype was recovered from a human donor in good health. This chain uses TRBV2 with TRBJ1-5; D call uncertain. In DNA, the CDR3 is TGTGCCAGCGGAGGTGGTGGCCAGCCCCAGCATTTT. Its translation is CASGGGGQPQHF.